The entry that follows covers one TCR beta chain sequence. Libraries were prepared by immunoSEQ multiplex PCR; TCRdb keeps only in-frame clonotypes and omits some of them. Altogether 170,000 or so clones are present, 90% to 95% being singletons, with the ten largest covering 1.4% to 1.5%. The sample belongs to a study of control samples from healthy donors and cancer patients. J was trimmed by 8 bases and V by 6 bases; bases with no gene match: 10. CDR1 and CDR2 from the germline V gene are MDHEN and SYDVKM. CDR3 length equals 14 residues. The V and J genes are TRBV28 and TRBJ2-1; TRBD2 matches 7 bases. This sequence originates from a man younger than 30 in good health. Sequencing was carried out using blood. CDR3 bases: TGTGCCAGCAGCCGGGGGAGGGTTCAGGATGAGCAGTTCTTC. Protein product: CASSRGRVQDEQFF.